A single sample is the source of the 8 T cell receptor beta chains below, sequenced in a study of T cells in Graves' hyperthyroidism and ophthalmopathy. What was amplified from RNA transcripts were TCR beta CDR3 regions. Primed by the HTBI set, a first-round RT-PCR was run on the TCR CDR3. TCRdb ran MiXCR on the multiplex PCR reads and lists one entry per CDR3 protein. The sample holds hundreds of thousands of distinct CDR3 sequences, around 46% seen once. The sequenced sample consisted of peripheral blood or thyroid tissue (not recorded which). These receptor sequences come from a woman aged 18-29 years with Graves' hyperthyroidism.

The gene calls are TRBV20-1 and TRBJ2-5; possible D gene TRBD1, 5 bases. V lost 2 bases to trimming and J lost 5 bases, with 15 bases between them. In germline, CDR1 is DFQATT, CDR2 SNEGSKA (reference sequence). This CDR3 region has 14 residues. The CDR3 coding sequence is TGCAGTGCTAGACGAGGTGCAGGGTCCGAGACCCAGTACTTC. Encoded protein: CSARRGAGSETQYF.

This clonotype has a handful of counts. A clone one base away is much larger, so this may be a read error. The chain's CDR3 is CASSEDFNSPLHF. The CDR3 DNA reads as TGCGCCAGCAGTGAGGATTTTAATTCACCCCTCCACTTT. V and J are TRBV10-2 and TRBJ1-6; D uncertain. This CDR3 is built from 13 residues. The V gene lost 2 bases and the J gene lost 6 bases, with 5 bases spanning the gap. Germline CDR1 WSHSY, CDR2 SAAADI.

V usage is TRBV12-3 or TRBV12-4 and J usage is TRBJ2-5; maybe TRBD1 (5 bases). The CDR3 totals 13 residues. V dropped 1 base and J dropped 4 bases, with 7 bases sitting between them. CDR3 nucleotide sequence: TGTGCCAGCAGTTTAGTAGGGGTAGAGACCCAGTACTTC. This encodes CASSLVGVETQYF.

The chain combines TRBV2 with TRBJ1-3; D unclear. The V end lost 6 bases, the J end lost 0 bases, and 12 bases lay between the germline ends. In germline, CDR1 is SNHLY, CDR2 FYNNEI. CDR3 length: 15 residues. The CDR3 coding sequence is TGTGCCAGCAGGTTACAAATCTTCTCTGGAAACACCATATATTTT. Translation gives CASRLQIFSGNTIYF.

Comment on this clonotype: With a much larger clone just one base away, this may be a read error. V is TRBV24-1 and J is TRBJ1-5; no clear D gene. The CDR3 extends over 12 amino acids. V was trimmed by 4 bases and J by 9 bases, leaving 9 bases between them. In germline, CDR1 is KGHDR, CDR2 SFDVKD. CDR3 nucleotides: TGTGCCACCAGTGACCCCGGACCGCCCCAGCATTTT. Translated: CATSDPGPPQHF.

J is TRBJ1-6 and V is TRBV5-8; 9 bases are shared with TRBD1. The CDR3 consists of 15 residues. Unmatched junction bases numbered 5, after V lost 3 bases and J lost 7 bases. The germline V gene encodes CDR1 SGHTS and CDR2 YDEGEE. DNA for the CDR3: TGTGCCAGCAGCTCGGGACAGGGTAGGAATTCACCCCTCCACTTT. It translates to CASSSGQGRNSPLHF.

This chain joins TRBV12-3 or TRBV12-4 and TRBJ1-3; D is ambiguous. The CDR3 extends over 12 amino acids. Trimming cost V 8 bases and J 4 bases, with 9 bases left between them. The CDR3 DNA reads TGTGCCAGCCCGGTTAAGGGAAACACCATATATTTT. Protein sequence: CASPVKGNTIYF.

The chain is built from TRBV29-1 and TRBJ1-2, with TRBD1 matching over 7 bases. The CDR3 length is 12 residues. Germline CDR1 and CDR2: SQVTM and ANQGSEA. Losses at the gene ends were 8 bases for V and 2 bases for J; bases not matched to a gene: 5. The CDR3 loop is CSLVQGNYGYTF. CDR3 bases: TGCAGCTTAGTACAGGGGAACTATGGCTACACCTTC.